The clone carrying this T cell receptor beta chain was found many times. This entry is derived from a study of T cell repertoires in cytomegalovirus infection. One entry per CDR3 protein results from TCRdb running MiXCR on the reads. The sample comprises roughly 280,000 distinct CDR3 sequences, about 13% of which are singletons, and 8.8% rests with the top ten. The CDR3 is 17 amino acids. Germline lookup yields CDR1 MGHRA and CDR2 YSYEKL. The J segment lost 8 bases and the V segment lost 4 bases, leaving 9 bases of the junction unmatched. The specimen was PBMCs. The chain is built from TRBV4-1 and TRBJ2-1; TRBD2 matches at 15 bases. This TCR was sampled from a human donor in good health (CMV status not recorded). Some clones in this sample may be carry-over from other donors' samples. CDR3: CASSPWTSGGAEDEQFF. In DNA form, the CDR3 reads TGCGCCAGCAGCCCTTGGACTAGCGGGGGGGCAGAGGATGAGCAGTTCTTC.